The T cell receptor beta chain described here comes from a study of shared clonotypes between healthy human individuals. Notes on the study in general: Approximately 4.9% of naive CD4 clonotypes were shared across several donors. Having only a few donors restricted how much genetic and exposure-history diversity was captured.

In germline, CDR1 is SGDLS, CDR2 YYNGEE. Trimming cost V 2 bases and J 2 bases; bases outside gene matches: 7. The CDR3 consists of 16 residues. Cells designated naive CD8 were CD45RO-negative and were positively selected for CCR7, with terminally differentiated effector memory CD45RA+ cells excluded. To note about this clone: As yet, its antigen is unknown.

The repertoire was sequenced with immunoSEQ multiplex PCR; TCRdb's copy has only in-frame clones and lacks some. The sample consists of about 820,000 clones, 92% of them appearing once. The sequence was obtained from a man younger than 45 in good health. The V and J genes are TRBV9 and TRBJ1-2; 9 bases are a match to TRBD1. The sequenced sample was naive CD8+ T cells sorted from blood. CDR3 DNA: TGTGCCAGCAGCGTGGGTCCCGGGACAGGGAACTATGGCTACACCTTC. This gives the protein CASSVGPGTGNYGYTF.